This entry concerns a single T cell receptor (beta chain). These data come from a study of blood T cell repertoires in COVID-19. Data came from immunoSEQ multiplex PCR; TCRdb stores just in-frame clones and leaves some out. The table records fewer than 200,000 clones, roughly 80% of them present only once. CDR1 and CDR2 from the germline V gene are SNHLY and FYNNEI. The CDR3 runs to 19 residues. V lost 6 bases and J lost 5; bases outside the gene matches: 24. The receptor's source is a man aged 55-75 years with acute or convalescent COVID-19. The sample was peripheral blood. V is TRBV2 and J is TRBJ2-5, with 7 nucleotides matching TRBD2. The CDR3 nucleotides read TGTGCCAGCAGCGTCTCCAATCGTATAATGATTTGGGAGGGGGAGACCCAGTACTTC. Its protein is CASSVSNRIMIWEGETQYF.